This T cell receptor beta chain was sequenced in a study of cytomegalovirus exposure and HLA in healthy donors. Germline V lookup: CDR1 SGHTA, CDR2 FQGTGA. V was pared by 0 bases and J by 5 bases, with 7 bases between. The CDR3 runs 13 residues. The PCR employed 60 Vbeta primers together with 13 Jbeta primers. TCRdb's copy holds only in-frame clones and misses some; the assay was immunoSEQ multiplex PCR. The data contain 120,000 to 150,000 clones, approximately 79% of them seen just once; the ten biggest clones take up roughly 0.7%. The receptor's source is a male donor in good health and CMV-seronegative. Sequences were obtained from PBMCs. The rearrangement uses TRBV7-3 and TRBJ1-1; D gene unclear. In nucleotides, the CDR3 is TGTGCCAGCAGCTTAACAGGGAGAACTGAAGCTTTCTTT. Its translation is CASSLTGRTEAFF.